The clone carrying this T cell receptor (beta chain) was counted once. Trimming removed 4 bases from V and 6 bases from J; junction bases left unmatched: 6. CDR3 length equals 14 residues. The V gene's germline CDR1 is MNHEY and CDR2 SVGAGI. Per the original methods: Estimation of nucleated cell counts was performed using reference gene primer amplification. The repertoire was sequenced with immunoSEQ multiplex PCR; TCRdb's copy has only in-frame clones and lacks some. The V and J calls and clone size were taken over from that table, and D and trimming were inferred from the DNA. The data show some 290,000 clones, over 85% seen once. Patients of the Seattle cohort, enrolled during active infection, were followed longitudinally. This entry comes from a study of blood T cell repertoires in COVID-19. Study overall: The origin of the acute and convalescent COVID-19 samples was the United States, Italy and Spain. Sources were T cells, B-cell-depleted T cells, or PBMCs; the material itself was cDNA or gDNA.

This clonotype was sampled from a woman in her thirties with COVID-19, enrolled during active disease. The rearrangement uses TRBV6-5 and TRBJ1-5; TRBD1 matches 7 bases. Specimen: peripheral blood. The CDR3 here is CASSSRQGVQPQHF. CDR3 nucleotide sequence: TGTGCCAGCAGTTCCAGACAGGGAGTTCAGCCCCAGCATTTT.